This T cell receptor (beta chain) emerged from a study of blood T cell repertoires in COVID-19. Only in-frame clones appear in the TCRdb table, and some are missing; sequencing was by immunoSEQ multiplex PCR. The sample lists under 200,000 clones; roughly 93% were seen once. The CDR3 loop spans 14 amino acids. Germline lookup yields CDR1 SGHTA and CDR2 FQGNSA. V was trimmed by 4 bases and J by 5 bases, leaving 14 bases between them. Sequencing was done on a sample of peripheral blood. This receptor was taken from a man aged 18 to 35 with acute or convalescent COVID-19. The V call is TRBV7-2, the J call TRBJ1-2, with D unresolved. CDR3 region: CASSSVVGGYGYTF. Written as DNA, the CDR3 is TGTGCCAGCAGCTCGGTCGTTGGAGGGTATGGCTACACCTTC.